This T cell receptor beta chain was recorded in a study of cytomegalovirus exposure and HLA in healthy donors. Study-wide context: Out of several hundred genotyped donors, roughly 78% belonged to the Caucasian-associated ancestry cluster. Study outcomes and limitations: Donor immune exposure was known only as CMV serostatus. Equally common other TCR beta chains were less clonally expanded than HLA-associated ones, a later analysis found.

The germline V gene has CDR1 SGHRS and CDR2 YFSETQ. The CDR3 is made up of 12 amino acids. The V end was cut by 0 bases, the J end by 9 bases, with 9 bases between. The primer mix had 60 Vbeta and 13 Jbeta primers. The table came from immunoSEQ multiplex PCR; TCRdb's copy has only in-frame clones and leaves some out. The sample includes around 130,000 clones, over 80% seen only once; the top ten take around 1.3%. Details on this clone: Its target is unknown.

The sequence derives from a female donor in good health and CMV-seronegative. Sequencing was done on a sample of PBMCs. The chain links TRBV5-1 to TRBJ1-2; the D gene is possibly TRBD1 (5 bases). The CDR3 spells CASSLGQRSYTF. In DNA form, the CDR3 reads TGCGCCAGCAGCTTGGGACAGCGAAGCTACACCTTC.